A few counts support the clone carrying this T cell receptor (beta chain). The CDR3 length is 18 residues. Clones were sequenced by immunoSEQ multiplex PCR, and TCRdb holds only the in-frame ones, with some missing. The sample records tens of thousands of clones, around nine tenths being singletons. This sample was included in a study of radiotherapy plus CTLA-4 blockade in lung cancer. This receptor was obtained from a human donor with non-small cell lung cancer whose response to radiotherapy plus ipilimumab could not be evaluated. This chain uses TRBV7-5 with TRBJ2-4; the table's TRBD2 call for D was not verified on the DNA. TRBV7-5 is marked as a pseudogene. The material was peripheral blood, obtained from a patient treated with radiotherapy plus ipilimumab. Here the CDR3 reads CARSLSNWREGAKNIQYF. CDR3 in DNA: TGTGCCAGAAGCTTAAGCAATTGGCGGGAGGGGGCCAAAAACATTCAGTACTTC.